Listed below are T cell receptor beta chains from one sample, sequenced in a study of early T cells in non-severe SARS-CoV-2 infection. TCRdb re-analysed the 5' RACE reads in MiXCR, keeping a single row per CDR3 protein. This table holds 70,000 or so distinct CDR3 sequences, around 9.1% found once. This specimen was whole blood, taken at baseline. The origin of the receptors is an adult who was a healthcare worker with PCR-confirmed SARS-CoV-2 infection or an uninfected control (not recorded which). Each CDR3 is given with its conserved first and last residue. The D gene is left open where the match is weak. Clone size appears in some rows only: once, few, many, or a class for an expanded clone.

clone size,D gene,J gene,CDR3 length,V gene,CDR3 protein,CDR3 DNA
few,.,TRBJ2-2,16,TRBV12-3/TRBV12-4,CASRTGVQTNTGELFF,TGTGCCAGCCGTACTGGCGTCCAGACGAACACCGGGGAGCTGTTTTTT
many,.,TRBJ1-2,14,TRBV24-1,CATSALDRNYGYTF,TGTGCCACCAGTGCCCTTGACAGAAACTATGGCTACACCTTC
few,.,TRBJ1-2,13,TRBV4-2,CASSPRGAVGYTF,TGTGCCAGCAGCCCGCGGGGGGCGGTTGGCTACACCTTC
.,TRBD1,TRBJ1-6,16,TRBV5-8,CASRRETGDRRPPLHF,TGTGCCAGCAGGAGAGAGACAGGGGACAGAAGGCCACCCCTCCACTTT
many,TRBD1,TRBJ2-2,13,TRBV29-1,CSAGQASTGELFF,TGCAGCGCGGGACAGGCAAGCACCGGGGAGCTGTTTTTT
many,.,TRBJ2-4,18,TRBV15,CATSRDRGGDPTKNIQYF,TGTGCCACCAGCAGAGACCGGGGCGGGGACCCAACCAAGAACATTCAGTACTTC
.,.,TRBJ1-5,13,TRBV30,CAWSVKGDQPQHF,TGTGCCTGGAGTGTAAAGGGAGATCAGCCCCAGCATTTT
.,TRBD1,TRBJ2-3,15,TRBV6-6,CASSWGQLHTDTQYF,TGTGCCAGCAGTTGGGGACAGCTACACACAGATACGCAGTATTTT
few,.,TRBJ1-1,14,TRBV7-2,CASSPTGTNTEAFF,TGTGCCAGCAGCCCAACAGGGACGAACACTGAAGCTTTCTTT
.,.,TRBJ2-1,11,TRBV6-5,CASSENNEQFF,TGTGCCAGCAGTGAAAACAATGAGCAGTTCTTC
.,.,TRBJ2-3,17,TRBV20-1,CSASSLIQGALTDTQYF,TGCAGTGCTAGTTCACTCATACAGGGTGCCCTGACAGATACGCAGTATTTT
.,TRBD1,TRBJ1-1,13,TRBV7-2,CASSYRGGTEAFF,TGTGCCAGCAGCTACAGGGGTGGGACTGAAGCTTTCTTT
few,.,TRBJ1-3,13,TRBV5-6,CASGEGPGNTIYF,TGTGCCAGCGGAGAAGGGCCTGGAAACACCATATATTTT
.,.,TRBJ2-5,18,TRBV3-2,CASSQDLVVAGVGETQYF,TGTGCCAGCAGCCAAGATCTGGTGGTAGCGGGGGTCGGAGAGACCCAGTACTTC
.,.,TRBJ2-1,14,TRBV6-6,CASRGSGSFNEQFF,TGTGCCAGCAGAGGGTCCGGCTCCTTCAATGAGCAGTTCTTC
few,TRBD1,TRBJ2-6,15,TRBV12-3/TRBV12-4,CASTRGLGGANVLTF,TGTGCCAGCACGAGGGGGCTCGGTGGGGCCAACGTCCTGACTTTC
.,.,TRBJ2-7,13,TRBV6-5,CASRTLGGYEQYF,TGTGCCAGCAGGACCCTCGGCGGGTACGAGCAGTACTTC
many,TRBD2,TRBJ2-1,15,TRBV6-2/TRBV6-3,CASSYLLAGSQEQFF,TGTGCCAGCAGTTACCTACTAGCGGGGTCCCAGGAGCAGTTCTTC
many,.,TRBJ1-5,14,TRBV19,CASSSVYSNQPQHF,TGTGCCAGTAGTTCGGTATATAGCAATCAGCCCCAGCATTTT
.,.,TRBJ1-1,15,TRBV25-1,CASSPTNRLNTEAFF,TGTGCCAGCAGTCCCACCAATCGCTTGAACACTGAAGCTTTCTTT
many,TRBD2,TRBJ2-3,16,TRBV20-1,CSAAPGLAGARDTQYF,TGCAGTGCTGCCCCGGGACTAGCGGGGGCACGTGATACGCAGTATTTT
few,TRBD1,TRBJ1-2,13,TRBV27,CASSLTGTYGYTF,TGTGCCAGCAGTTTGACAGGGACCTATGGCTACACCTTC
many,.,TRBJ2-5,13,TRBV7-2,CASSGGNQETQYF,TGTGCCAGCAGCGGCGGGAATCAAGAGACCCAGTACTTC
.,TRBD1,TRBJ1-1,16,TRBV18,CASTPNRGLMDTEAFF,TGTGCCAGCACACCGAACAGGGGGCTGATGGACACTGAAGCTTTCTTT
many,TRBD2,TRBJ2-3,14,TRBV20-1,CSARGLAGADTQYF,TGCAGTGCTAGGGGACTAGCGGGGGCAGATACGCAGTATTTT
few,.,TRBJ2-7,15,TRBV18,CASSSSSSGKGEQYF,TGTGCCAGCTCATCTAGCTCCTCCGGTAAGGGCGAGCAGTACTTC
few,.,TRBJ1-1,14,TRBV6-6,CASSDGGLHTEAFF,TGTGCCAGCAGTGATGGGGGGCTGCACACTGAAGCTTTCTTT
.,.,TRBJ2-3,14,TRBV20-1,CSARERGRTDTQYF,TGCAGTGCTAGAGAGCGGGGGCGCACAGATACGCAGTATTTT
few,.,TRBJ2-6,18,TRBV4-2,CASSQDNRRATGANVLTF,TGTGCCAGCAGCCAAGATAATCGGAGGGCGACTGGGGCGAACGTCCTGACTTTC
.,.,TRBJ1-3,15,TRBV3-1,CASSQDRAPGNTIYF,TGTGCCAGCAGCCAAGATCGGGCCCCCGGAAACACCATATATTTT
few,TRBD1,TRBJ2-5,15,TRBV29-1,CSVTLSGQGGETQYF,TGCAGCGTTACCCTCTCGGGACAGGGAGGAGAGACCCAGTACTTC
few,.,TRBJ1-6,14,TRBV5-1,CASSLEGLRSPLHF,TGCGCCAGCAGCTTGGAAGGGCTTCGGTCACCCCTCCACTTT
.,.,TRBJ2-3,15,TRBV12-3/TRBV12-4,CASSLNVPGTDTQYF,TGTGCCAGCAGTTTAAATGTTCCAGGGACAGATACGCAGTATTTT
few,TRBD1,TRBJ1-5,16,TRBV27,CASSPRQGPKNQPQHF,TGTGCCAGCAGTCCTCGACAGGGGCCCAAAAATCAGCCCCAGCATTTT
many,TRBD2,TRBJ2-1,14,TRBV4-1,CASSLATSGDEQFF,TGCGCCAGCAGCCTCGCGACTAGCGGGGATGAGCAGTTCTTC
many,.,TRBJ1-4,18,TRBV7-3,CASSLGRRRGATNEKLFF,TGTGCCAGCAGCTTAGGCCGACGCAGGGGAGCAACTAATGAAAAACTGTTTTTT
.,.,TRBJ1-4,15,TRBV7-9,CASSLTTLRGEKLFF,TGTGCCAGCAGCTTGACGACCCTCCGTGGTGAAAAACTGTTTTTT
many,.,TRBJ1-5,15,TRBV2,CASRTSGRTNQPQHF,TGTGCCAGCAGAACGTCCGGACGTACCAATCAGCCCCAGCATTTT
.,TRBD1,TRBJ1-1,16,TRBV2,CASRESGMTGSSEAFF,TGTGCCAGCAGAGAGTCGGGTATGACAGGGAGCTCCGAAGCTTTCTTT
.,.,TRBJ1-5,18,TRBV4-2,CASSQEILQGNSNQPQHF,TGTGCCAGCAGCCAAGAAATATTACAGGGAAATAGCAATCAGCCCCAGCATTTT
.,.,TRBJ2-7,16,TRBV7-9,CASSPGPRGGTYEQYF,TGTGCCAGCAGCCCGGGACCGAGGGGGGGAACCTACGAGCAGTACTTC
.,TRBD2,TRBJ2-3,17,TRBV6-2/TRBV6-3,CASSYSYRGGATDTQYF,TGCGCCAGCAGTTACTCGTATCGCGGGGGGGCCACGGATACGCAGTATTTT
.,.,TRBJ2-2,12,TRBV29-1,CSGRVTTGELFF,TGCAGCGGTAGAGTCACAACCGGGGAGCTGTTTTTT
.,.,TRBJ2-7,13,TRBV4-1,CASSQDQTPRLYF,TGCGCCAGCAGCCAAGATCAGACCCCTCGGCTGTACTTC
many,.,TRBJ2-2,15,TRBV30,CAWELDSANTGELFF,TGTGCCTGGGAATTGGACAGCGCGAACACCGGGGAGCTGTTTTTT
few,.,TRBJ2-1,16,TRBV6-1,CASREGSRATYNEQFF,TGTGCCAGCAGGGAGGGTAGCCGGGCCACTTACAATGAGCAGTTCTTC
few,.,TRBJ1-5,14,TRBV30,CAWSFRGAQQPQHF,TGTGCCTGGAGTTTCCGGGGAGCGCAACAGCCCCAGCATTTT
.,.,TRBJ1-1,14,TRBV30,CAWGRGMGNTEAFF,TGTGCCTGGGGTCGAGGGATGGGGAACACTGAAGCTTTCTTT
many,TRBD1,TRBJ1-5,14,TRBV20-1,CSAADRGSNQPQHF,TGCAGTGCTGCGGACAGGGGAAGCAATCAGCCCCAGCATTTT
many,TRBD2,TRBJ2-5,15,TRBV2,CASSDPSGGLQTQYF,TGTGCCAGCAGTGACCCCAGCGGGGGACTACAGACCCAGTACTTC